This T cell receptor (beta chain) was obtained from a study of shared T cell receptors in the human thymus. The CDR3 loop spans 17 amino acids. The V end was cut by 4 bases, the J end by 4 bases, with 21 bases between. CDR1 and CDR2 (germline): SGHRS, YFSETQ. Repertoires were generated with immunoSEQ multiplex PCR, while TCRdb's copy carries only in-frame clones and drops some. This sample has approximately 760,000 clones, with 70% to 90% found just once. The same sample was also studied in work on human thymus T cells. According to that study: Infants served as donors; they were healthy and Finnish and were having corrective surgery for congenital heart defects. Thymus tissue was removed during corrective cardiac surgery. Use of V and J genes seemed skewed within the thymic and blood repertoires. Unrelated individuals had highly overlapping thymic repertoires, as reported in related research.

This receptor was taken from a girl less than two years old with a congenital heart defect. Sequenced input: thymocytes. V usage is TRBV5-1 and J usage is TRBJ2-1, with D perhaps matching TRBD1 (6 bases). CDR3 nucleotides: TGCGCCAGCAGCAGGGACAAACGTAACGGAATATACAATGAGCAGTTCTTC. The encoded protein is CASSRDKRNGIYNEQFF.